Below are 22 T cell receptor beta chains sequenced from a single sample in a study of T-cell memory formation after mild COVID-19. TCRdb reprocessed the 5' RACE reads with MiXCR, giving one entry per CDR3 protein. The data contain around 150,000 distinct CDR3 sequences, less than 40% of them singletons. Source material: PBMCs or a T cell subset sorted from them (not recorded which). The receptors were sampled from an adult woman who had mild COVID-19 (a few samples of this study predate the infection). Cell type and time point are not known.

The CDR3 DNA reads as TGTGCCATCAGTGAGTCTGGAGACAGGGGTTTCATATCGGATACGCAGTATTTT. It specifies CAISESGDRGFISDTQYF. V gene TRBV10-3 combines with J gene TRBJ2-3, with 8 bases aligning to TRBD1. The CDR3 contains 18 residues. Germline-derived CDR1 and CDR2 are ENHRY and SYGVKD. The junction had 14 bases not matched to a gene; V was cut back by 0 bases and J by 6 bases.

This clonotype was observed a few times. The chain couples TRBV10-3 to TRBJ1-5; perhaps TRBD1 as D (5 bases). This CDR3 is 14 amino acids long. With 1 base removed from V and 5 bases from J, the gap between germline ends came to 9 bases. Germline CDR1 ENHRY, CDR2 SYGVKD. In DNA form, the CDR3 reads TGTGCCATCAGTGAGTTGGGGCGCGATCAGCCCCAGCATTTT. Translated, it gives CAISELGRDQPQHF.

This clonotype was counted only a few times. The gene calls are TRBV15 and TRBJ2-3; TRBD1 matches 7 bases. V trimming: 3 bases; J trimming: 1 base; junction bases outside the gene matches: 7. This CDR3 is 16 amino acids long. Per germline, CDR1 LNHNV and CDR2 YYDKDF (reference sequence). The CDR3 reads CATSSWGTGGTDTQYF. CDR3 nucleotides: TGTGCCACCAGCAGTTGGGGAACAGGGGGCACAGATACGCAGTATTTT.

The chain employs TRBV28 and TRBJ2-6, with 9 bases fitting TRBD1. The CDR3 is 19 amino acids. CDR1 MDHEN and CDR2 SYDVKM come from the germline V gene. The V gene end was trimmed by 4 bases and the J gene end by 2 bases; junction bases not matched to a gene: 12. CDR3 in amino acids: CASSSHNPRTGAGANVLTF. Here the CDR3 DNA reads TGTGCCAGCAGTTCCCACAATCCTAGGACAGGGGCTGGGGCCAACGTCCTGACTTTC.

This clonotype has more than one count but fewer than ten. The rearrangement joins TRBV9 to TRBJ2-7, with D possibly being TRBD2 (5 bases). The V end lost 3 bases, the J end lost 2 bases, and 15 bases lay between the germline ends. The CDR3 extends over 15 amino acids. Looked up from germline, CDR1 is SGDLS and CDR2 is YYNGEE. The CDR3 DNA reads TGTGCCAGCAGCGCGGACTGGAAGGAAGCCTACGAGCAGTACTTC. Translated: CASSADWKEAYEQYF.

This chain connects TRBV7-2 to TRBJ1-1; 7 nucleotides line up with TRBD1. Trimming cost V 4 bases and J 3 bases; bases outside gene matches: 5. CDR3 length equals 14 residues. Germline loops: CDR1 SGHTA, CDR2 FQGNSA. CDR3 bases: TGTGCCAGCAGCTCACAGGGGACACACACTGAAGCTTTCTTT. This translates into CASSSQGTHTEAFF.

Only a few counts were recorded for this clonotype. The chain combines TRBV5-1 with TRBJ2-5; D is unclear. Germline values: CDR1 SGHRS, CDR2 YFSETQ. V was clipped by 5 bases and J by 0 bases, with 14 bases between them. This CDR3 is built from 15 residues. The CDR3 DNA is TGCGCCAGCAGGCTCACCTTTTGGGACCAAGAGACCCAGTACTTC. Translated: CASRLTFWDQETQYF.

This clonotype was observed a few times. This chain joins TRBV2 and TRBJ2-3; 11 bases are a match to TRBD2. Trimming cost V 8 bases and J 6 bases; bases outside gene matches: 10. Germline V gene lookup returns CDR1 SNHLY and CDR2 FYNNEI. This CDR3 is 15 amino acids long. Here the CDR3 DNA reads TGTGCCAGCCTGGGGACTAGCGGTAAAGGGGATACGCAGTATTTT. Protein product: CASLGTSGKGDTQYF.

The chain links TRBV12-3 or TRBV12-4 to TRBJ2-1; 9 positions match TRBD2. CDR3 length equals 17 residues. V shed 1 base and J 4 bases; nucleotides not matched to a gene: 8. CDR3 DNA: TGTGCCAGCAGTTTAGGCTCCCTAGCGGGGCATTACAATGAGCAGTTCTTC. Residues: CASSLGSLAGHYNEQFF.

The CDR3 protein is CATSNEGPGTEAFF. The CDR3 DNA reads as TGCGCCACTTCAAATGAAGGGCCCGGAACTGAAGCTTTCTTT. The rearrangement joins TRBV5-1 to TRBJ1-1; no clear D gene. The V end was cut by 9 bases, the J end by 5 bases, with 20 bases between. The CDR3 has 14 amino acids. CDR1 SGHRS and CDR2 YFSETQ come from the germline V gene. The full variable domain, its missing parts supplied by reference TRBV5-1 and TRBJ1-1, is KAGVTQTPRYLIKTRGQQVTLSCSPISGHRSVSWYQQTPGQGLQFLFEYFSETQRNKGNFPGRFSGRQFSNSRSEMNVSTLELGDSALYLCATSNEGPGTEAFFGQGTRLTVV.

This clonotype came up a few times. The rearrangement joins TRBV19 to TRBJ2-7; TRBD1 matches at 10 bases. The CDR3 covers 15 residues. Trimming at V came to 7 bases and at J to 4 bases, leaving 10 bases not matched to a gene. Germline CDR1 and CDR2: LNHDA and SQIVND (reference sequence). CDR3 region: CASTPGTGANYEQYF. Here the CDR3 DNA reads TGTGCCAGTACCCCCGGGACAGGGGCGAATTACGAGCAGTACTTC. The full variable domain, its missing parts supplied by reference TRBV19 and TRBJ2-7, is DGGITQSPKYLFRKEGQNVTLSCEQNLNHDAMYWYRQDPGQGLRLIYYSQIVNDFQKGDIAEGYSVSREKKESFPLTVTSAQKNPTAFYLCASTPGTGANYEQYFGPGTRLTVT.

This chain connects TRBV29-1 to TRBJ2-2, with D possibly TRBD1 on 6 matching bases. Germline V gene data show CDR1 as SQVTM and CDR2 as ANQGSEA. The CDR3 spans 15 residues. V was shortened by 1 base and J by 2 bases, with 11 bases between the two germline ends. CDR3 nucleotides: TGCAGCGTTGAAGGCCAGGGGCACAACACCGGGGAGCTGTTTTTT. As protein: CSVEGQGHNTGELFF.

The rearrangement uses TRBV14 and TRBJ1-3; D gene uncertain. V lost 2 bases to trimming and J lost 0 bases, with 8 bases between them. Looked up from germline, CDR1 is SGHDN and CDR2 is FVKESK. CDR3 length: 15 amino acids. CDR3 region: CASSQTRGSGNTIYF. CDR3 DNA sequence: TGTGCCAGCAGCCAAACGCGCGGCTCTGGAAACACCATATATTTT.

This clonotype was seen more than once but under ten times. The chain recombines TRBV27 with TRBJ2-7; unclear D gene. Germline CDR1 is MNHEY and CDR2 is SMNVEV (reference sequence). The V and J ends lost 3 bases and 4 bases respectively, with 13 bases between them. CDR3 length: 14 residues. The CDR3: CASSLVADHYEQYF. The CDR3 bases are TGTGCCAGCAGTTTGGTGGCGGACCATTACGAGCAGTACTTC.

The rearrangement uses TRBV6-2 or TRBV6-3 and TRBJ2-1; D gene unclear. Trimming removed 5 bases from V and 8 bases from J, with 13 bases in between. In germline, CDR1 is MNHEY, CDR2 SVGEGT. The CDR3 is 13 amino acids. CDR3 in DNA: TGTGCCAGCAGTGGGATGAGTGGGTATGAGCAGTTCTTC. This translates into CASSGMSGYEQFF.

V usage is TRBV5-6 and J usage is TRBJ2-5, with D possibly TRBD1 on 6 matching bases. The CDR3 covers 19 residues. From germline, CDR1 is SGHDT and CDR2 YYEEEE. V lost 0 bases to trimming and J lost 2 bases, with 23 bases between them. This CDR3 reads CASSLVFGRGSLRQETQYF. CDR3 sequence (DNA): TGTGCCAGCAGCTTGGTATTCGGCAGGGGATCCCTCCGACAAGAGACCCAGTACTTC.

The chain joins TRBV7-9 to TRBJ1-2; D unclear. CDR1 is SEHNR, CDR2 FQNEAQ, per germline (reference sequence). The ends were cut back, 2 bases at V and 6 bases at J, with 10 bases in the middle. The CDR3 length is 13 residues. The CDR3: CASSLSQEDGYTF. The CDR3 coding sequence is TGTGCCAGCAGCTTAAGTCAGGAGGATGGCTACACCTTC.

The rearrangement uses TRBV12-3 or TRBV12-4 and TRBJ2-1, with TRBD2 matching over 12 bases. This CDR3 comprises 16 residues. Losses at the gene ends were 5 bases for V and 11 bases for J; bases not matched to a gene: 13. The CDR3 spells CASSPSWSGTSGQQFF. The CDR3 region has the DNA TGTGCCAGCAGTCCTAGCTGGTCCGGGACTAGCGGGCAGCAGTTCTTC.

The V gene is TRBV24-1, the J gene TRBJ2-1, with D hard to call. Germline CDR1 reads KGHDR; CDR2 reads SFDVKD. The CDR3 contains 15 residues. V shed 6 bases and J shed 9 bases, with 20 bases lying between them. The CDR3, as DNA: TGTGCCACCAGTCTAAGTCTAGGTGGGGTGGGTGAGCAGTTCTTC. It translates to CATSLSLGGVGEQFF.

The chain recombines TRBV5-1 with TRBJ2-3, with 7 positions matching TRBD2. CDR3 length: 14 residues. The J segment lost 3 bases and the V segment lost 5 bases, leaving 6 bases of the junction unmatched. In germline, CDR1 is SGHRS, CDR2 YFSETQ. The DNA for the CDR3 is TGCGCCAGCAGTCAAGCGGGGACGACAGATACGCAGTATTTT. Protein: CASSQAGTTDTQYF.

This clonotype has just a few counts. The chain joins TRBV12-3 or TRBV12-4 to TRBJ2-3, with D tentatively TRBD1 (6 bases). The ends were cut back, 4 bases at V and 1 base at J, with 9 bases in the middle. The CDR3 consists of 14 residues. Here the CDR3 DNA reads TGTGCCAGCAGTTCAGGGGCGGGCACAGATACGCAGTATTTT. Translation gives CASSSGAGTDTQYF.

This clonotype was seen a few times. The chain combines TRBV5-6 with TRBJ2-5; D is ambiguous. CDR3 length: 12 amino acids. CDR1 and CDR2 (germline): SGHDT, YYEEEE. V was clipped by 1 base and J by 5 bases, with 6 bases between them. CDR3 region: CASSLFRETQYF. For the CDR3, the DNA is TGTGCCAGCAGCTTGTTTAGGGAGACCCAGTACTTC.